The clone carrying this T cell receptor (beta chain) was observed a few times. Its antigen remains unknown. The data were produced by immunoSEQ multiplex PCR, yet TCRdb's version contains in-frame clones alone and is incomplete. The repertoire consists of some 37,000 clones, with 70% to 80% occurring once and the leading ten covering roughly 5.5%. This specimen belongs to a study of a mutant IDH1 vaccine in newly diagnosed glioma. Overall study: Prior therapy was radiotherapy, temozolomide, or both; most received both.

Germline V CDR1 and CDR2: SGHVS, FQNEAQ. This CDR3 is 15 amino acids long. Losses at the gene ends were 4 bases for V and 5 bases for J; bases not matched to a gene: 11. Documented time point: week 5, during vaccination. In the vaccine, a single dose held 300 ug of the mutant IDH1 20-mer peptide, along with topical imiquimod. The chain employs TRBV7-8 and TRBJ2-7; 7 nucleotides align to TRBD1. The sequence came from a man aged 35 to 55 with glioma. The input for sequencing was PBMCs, taken from a glioma patient whose treatment included an IDH1 peptide vaccine. The CDR3 bases are TGTGCCAGCAGCTCGCGACCTGACAGGGTGGACGAGCAGTACTTC. Translation gives CASSSRPDRVDEQYF.